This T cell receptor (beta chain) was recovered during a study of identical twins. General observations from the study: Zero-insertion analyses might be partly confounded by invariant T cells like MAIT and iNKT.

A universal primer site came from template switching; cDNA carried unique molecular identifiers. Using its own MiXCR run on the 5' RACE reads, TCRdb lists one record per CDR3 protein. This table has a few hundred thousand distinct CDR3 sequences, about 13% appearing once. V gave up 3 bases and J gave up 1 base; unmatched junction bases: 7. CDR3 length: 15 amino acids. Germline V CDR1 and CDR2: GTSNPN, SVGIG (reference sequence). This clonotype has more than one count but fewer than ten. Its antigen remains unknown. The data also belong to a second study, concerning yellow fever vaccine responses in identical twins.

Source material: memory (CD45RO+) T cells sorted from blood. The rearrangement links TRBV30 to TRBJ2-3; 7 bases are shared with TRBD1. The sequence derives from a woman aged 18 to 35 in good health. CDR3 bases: TGTGCCTGGAGATACTGGACAGGTGGCACAGATACGCAGTATTTT. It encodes CAWRYWTGGTDTQYF. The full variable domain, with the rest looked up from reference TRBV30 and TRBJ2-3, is SQTIHQWPATLVQPVGSPLSLECTVEGTSNPNLYWYRQAAGRGLQLLFYSVGIGQISSEVPQNLSASRPQDRQFILSSKKLLLSDSGFYLCAWRYWTGGTDTQYFGPGTRLTVL.